The rows below give T cell receptor beta chains drawn from one sample of a study of CD8 T cells in ankylosing spondylitis. MiXCR was run by TCRdb on the 5' RACE reads, yielding one entry per CDR3 protein. The sample contains approximately 240,000 distinct CDR3 sequences, roughly 10% of which appear only once. The sequencing sample was made of blood, either unsorted or a sorted T cell fraction (not recorded which). These receptors came from a male donor with ankylosing spondylitis or in good health (not recorded which). CDR3s include the opening cysteine and the closing phenylalanine or tryptophan. D genes are given only for firm matches. Only part of the rows carry a size: once, few, many, or a class if the clone is expanded.

cdr3_nt	cdr3_aa	clone_size	v_call	j_call	d_call
TGTGCCAGCAGCCAGGATCGGGACGGACGCTACAATGAGCAGTTCTTC	CASSQDRDGRYNEQFF	-	TRBV4-2	TRBJ2-1	-
TGCGCCAGCAGCCAAGAGAGCATTCCTAGCACAGATACGCAGTATTTT	CASSQESIPSTDTQYF	many	TRBV4-1	TRBJ2-3	-
TGTGCCAGCAGCCTAGGGGGAGGCAATCAGCCCCAGCATTTT	CASSLGGGNQPQHF	many	TRBV12-3/TRBV12-4	TRBJ1-5	-
TGTGCCAGCAGCGACCGACTAGCGGGGGTAACAGATACGCAGTATTTT	CASSDRLAGVTDTQYF	many	TRBV2	TRBJ2-3	TRBD2
TGTGCCAGCAGCAAAGGGGAAGTTGAGCCCCATTCCCTTCTCTATAGCAATCAGCCCCAGCATTTT	CASSKGEVEPHSLLYSNQPQHF	-	TRBV21-1	TRBJ1-5	-
TGTGCCACCAGCAGAGACCCTGAGGCCGGGGAGCTGTTTTTT	CATSRDPEAGELFF	many	TRBV15	TRBJ2-2	-
TGTGCCAGCAGCCAAGATGTCCGCGGCGGGGGGGGTCTCCCCACAGATACGCAGTATTTT	CASSQDVRGGGGLPTDTQYF	many	TRBV4-2	TRBJ2-3	TRBD2
TGTGCCAGCAGCTTTGTGCTGTCCGGAAACACCATATATTTT	CASSFVLSGNTIYF	few	TRBV7-9	TRBJ1-3	-
TGCAGTGCTCCCGGCGGGGGGTGGACCACTGAAGCTTTCTTT	CSAPGGGWTTEAFF	many	TRBV20-1	TRBJ1-1	-
TGCAGTGCTCCGAAGGGGACAGGGGGCTACGAGCAGTACTTC	CSAPKGTGGYEQYF	many	TRBV20-1	TRBJ2-7	TRBD1
TGCGCCAGCAGCTCGACAGGGAAAACTAATGAAAAACTGTTTTTT	CASSSTGKTNEKLFF	many	TRBV5-1	TRBJ1-4	TRBD1
TGCAGCGTTGGCAGGACAGGGGGGTACACAGATACGCAGTATTTT	CSVGRTGGYTDTQYF	many	TRBV29-1	TRBJ2-3	TRBD1
TGCAGTGACCCCTGGTGGGCGGGGGGGAACACCGGGGAGCTGTTTTTT	CSDPWWAGGNTGELFF	many	TRBV20-1	TRBJ2-2	TRBD2
TGTGCCACCAGTCCACGGACAGGGCTCTACGAGCAGTACTTC	CATSPRTGLYEQYF	-	TRBV15	TRBJ2-7	TRBD1
TGCAGCGTTGAGATACAGAGTACCTACGAGCAGTACTTC	CSVEIQSTYEQYF	many	TRBV29-1	TRBJ2-7	-
TGCAGCGTTGGCCTCTCTTCGAAAGCTTTCTTT	CSVGLSSKAFF	many	TRBV29-1	TRBJ1-1	-
TGCAGTGCTAGGGGCACCGGGGAGCTGTTTTTT	CSARGTGELFF	many	TRBV20-1	TRBJ2-2	-
TGTGCCAGCAGTTCTGGGGGCTTTTACGAGCAGTACTTC	CASSSGGFYEQYF	many	TRBV6-5	TRBJ2-7	-
TGTGCCAGCAGCTTGGGTGGGACAGGCTACACTGAAGCTTTCTTT	CASSLGGTGYTEAFF	many	TRBV7-9	TRBJ1-1	TRBD1
TGTGCCAGCAGCCCCCCGGAAGGGAGCGGAAACACCATATATTTT	CASSPPEGSGNTIYF	many	TRBV6-1	TRBJ1-3	-
TGCAGTGCTAGACAGGGGCCTAGCAATCAGCCCCAGCATTTT	CSARQGPSNQPQHF	-	TRBV20-1	TRBJ1-5	-
TGTGCCAGCAGCGGACGGACAGGACCCTACGAGCAGTACTTC	CASSGRTGPYEQYF	many	TRBV11-2	TRBJ2-7	TRBD1
TGTGCCAGCAGGGATCGGGACACTGAAGCTTTCTTT	CASRDRDTEAFF	many	TRBV7-9	TRBJ1-1	-
TGCGCCAGCAGCCAAGAAAACAGGGGGAGCTACGAGCAGTACTTC	CASSQENRGSYEQYF	many	TRBV4-1	TRBJ2-7	TRBD1
TGCGCCAGCAGCTTGCAGGGGGCGATCTACGAGCAGTACTTC	CASSLQGAIYEQYF	few	TRBV5-1	TRBJ2-7	TRBD1
TGTGCCAGCTCACCTATTACAGTGAACACTGAAGCTTTCTTT	CASSPITVNTEAFF	many	TRBV18	TRBJ1-1	-
TGCGCCAGCAGCCAAGATAGGGGACTAGCGTCAAAAGGGCAAAACGATGAGCAGTTCTTC	CASSQDRGLASKGQNDEQFF	-	TRBV4-1	TRBJ2-1	TRBD2
TGTGCCAGTAGTATAGAGGGACAGGGGATCAATGAGCAGTTCTTC	CASSIEGQGINEQFF	many	TRBV19	TRBJ2-1	TRBD1
TGTGCCAGCAGCTTAAAGTGGGCGGTTAAGCAAGAGACCCAGTACTTC	CASSLKWAVKQETQYF	many	TRBV11-2	TRBJ2-5	-
TGCAGCGGACAGGGGGCCAATGAGCAGTTCTTC	CSGQGANEQFF	-	TRBV29-1	TRBJ2-1	TRBD1
TGTGCCAGCAGTGAAACACGACAGGGGCGAAACACTGAAGCTTTCTTT	CASSETRQGRNTEAFF	-	TRBV2	TRBJ1-1	TRBD1
TGTGCCAGCAGCCAGGGGCGACAGGGAGGCACTGAAGCTTTCTTT	CASSQGRQGGTEAFF	many	TRBV7-9	TRBJ1-1	TRBD1
TGTGCCAGCAGCCAAATTGGGGGGGGGGGCAAACAGGCAGATACGCAGTATTTT	CASSQIGGGGKQADTQYF	few	TRBV11-3	TRBJ2-3	-
TGTGCCAGCAGTGACGGTCCCCGGGAGCAGTTCTTC	CASSDGPREQFF	many	TRBV25-1	TRBJ2-1	-
TGTGCCAGCAGTTCAAGGACAGGGGGCGTAAGCAATCAGCCCCAGCATTTT	CASSSRTGGVSNQPQHF	many	TRBV12-3/TRBV12-4	TRBJ1-5	TRBD1
TGTGCCAGCTCACCGGCCGCCTTGGACGGTCAAGAGACCCAGTACTTC	CASSPAALDGQETQYF	-	TRBV18	TRBJ2-5	-
TGCAGCGTTCTGCTTTGGGACGCCCCCAATCAGCCCCAGCATTTT	CSVLLWDAPNQPQHF	many	TRBV29-1	TRBJ1-5	-